This paragraph reports one T cell receptor beta chain. Antigen unknown. This entry comes from a study of T cell responses to AZD1222 COVID-19 vaccine. Data came from immunoSEQ multiplex PCR; TCRdb stores just in-frame clones and leaves some out. The data hold over 120,000 clones, with roughly nine tenths observed a single time. Findings and limits, study-wide: Baseline antibody screening turned up just 6 or 7 seropositive AZD1222 recipients. Clonal diversity may have been underestimated in mostly white British donors. A reported finding is that nearly half of spike-specific TCRs target unmutated variant regions.

Sample: peripheral blood, taken on day 0 of AZD1222 vaccination. This receptor was obtained from an adult in good health.

The CDR3 DNA reads as TGCGCCAGCAGCGTGGGACAGAACTCCCATGAGCAGTTCTTC. This encodes CASSVGQNSHEQFF. V and J are TRBV5-1 and TRBJ2-1, with 7 bases aligning to TRBD1. This CDR3 spans 14 amino acids. Unmatched junction bases numbered 9, after V lost 4 bases and J lost 8 bases. The germline V gene encodes CDR1 SGHRS and CDR2 YFSETQ.